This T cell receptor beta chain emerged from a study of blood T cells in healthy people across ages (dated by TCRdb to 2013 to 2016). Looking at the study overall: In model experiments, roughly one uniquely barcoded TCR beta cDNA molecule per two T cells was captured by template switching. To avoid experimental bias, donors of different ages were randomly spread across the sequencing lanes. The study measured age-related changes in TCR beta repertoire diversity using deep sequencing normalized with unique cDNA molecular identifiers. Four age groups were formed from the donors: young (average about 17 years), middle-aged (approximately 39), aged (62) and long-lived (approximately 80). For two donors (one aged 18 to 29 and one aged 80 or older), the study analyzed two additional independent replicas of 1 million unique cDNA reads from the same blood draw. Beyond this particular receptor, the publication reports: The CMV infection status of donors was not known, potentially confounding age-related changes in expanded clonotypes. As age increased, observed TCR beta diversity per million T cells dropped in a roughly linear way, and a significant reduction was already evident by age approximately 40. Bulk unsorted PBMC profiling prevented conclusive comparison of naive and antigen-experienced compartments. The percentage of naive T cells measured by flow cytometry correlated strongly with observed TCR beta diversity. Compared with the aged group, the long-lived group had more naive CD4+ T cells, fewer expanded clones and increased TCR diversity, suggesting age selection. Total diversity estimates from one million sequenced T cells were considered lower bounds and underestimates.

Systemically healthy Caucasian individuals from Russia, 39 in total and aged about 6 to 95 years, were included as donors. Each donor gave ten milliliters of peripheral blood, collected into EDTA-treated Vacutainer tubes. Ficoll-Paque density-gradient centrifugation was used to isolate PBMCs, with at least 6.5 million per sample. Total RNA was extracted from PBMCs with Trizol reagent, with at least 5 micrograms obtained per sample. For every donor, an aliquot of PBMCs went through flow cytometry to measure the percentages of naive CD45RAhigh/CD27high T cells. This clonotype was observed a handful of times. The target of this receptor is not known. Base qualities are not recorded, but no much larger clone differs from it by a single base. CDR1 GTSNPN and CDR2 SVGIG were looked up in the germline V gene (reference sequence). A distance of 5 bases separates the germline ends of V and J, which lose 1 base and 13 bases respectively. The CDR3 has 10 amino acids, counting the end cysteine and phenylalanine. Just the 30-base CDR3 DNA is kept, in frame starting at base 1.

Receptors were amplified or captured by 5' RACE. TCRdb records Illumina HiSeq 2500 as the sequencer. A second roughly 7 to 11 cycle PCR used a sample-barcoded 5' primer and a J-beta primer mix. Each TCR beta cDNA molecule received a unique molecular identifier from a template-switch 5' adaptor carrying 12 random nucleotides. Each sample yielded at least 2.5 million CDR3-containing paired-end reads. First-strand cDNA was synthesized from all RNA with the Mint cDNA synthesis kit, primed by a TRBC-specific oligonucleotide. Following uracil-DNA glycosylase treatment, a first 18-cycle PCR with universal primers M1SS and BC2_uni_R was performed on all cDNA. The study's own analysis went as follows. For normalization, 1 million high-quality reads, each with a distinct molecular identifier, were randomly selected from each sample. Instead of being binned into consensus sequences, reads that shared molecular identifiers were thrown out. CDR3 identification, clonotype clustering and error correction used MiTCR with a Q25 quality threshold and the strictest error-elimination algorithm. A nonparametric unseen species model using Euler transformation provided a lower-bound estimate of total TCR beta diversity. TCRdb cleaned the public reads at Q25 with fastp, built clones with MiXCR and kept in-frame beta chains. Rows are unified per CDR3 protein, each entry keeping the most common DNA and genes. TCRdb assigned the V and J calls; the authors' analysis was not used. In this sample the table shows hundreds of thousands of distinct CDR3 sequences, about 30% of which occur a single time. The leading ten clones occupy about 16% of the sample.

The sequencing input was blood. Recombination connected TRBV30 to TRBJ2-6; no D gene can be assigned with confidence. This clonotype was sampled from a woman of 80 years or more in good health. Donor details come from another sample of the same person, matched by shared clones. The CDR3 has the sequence CAWSAGVLTF. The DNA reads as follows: TGTGCCTGGAGTGCGGGTGTCCTGACTTTC. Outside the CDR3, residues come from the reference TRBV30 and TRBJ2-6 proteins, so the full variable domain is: SQTIHQWPATLVQPVGSPLSLECTVEGTSNPNLYWYRQAAGRGLQLLFYSVGIGQISSEVPQNLSASRPQDRQFILSSKKLLLSDSGFYLCAWSAGVLTFGAGSRLTVL.